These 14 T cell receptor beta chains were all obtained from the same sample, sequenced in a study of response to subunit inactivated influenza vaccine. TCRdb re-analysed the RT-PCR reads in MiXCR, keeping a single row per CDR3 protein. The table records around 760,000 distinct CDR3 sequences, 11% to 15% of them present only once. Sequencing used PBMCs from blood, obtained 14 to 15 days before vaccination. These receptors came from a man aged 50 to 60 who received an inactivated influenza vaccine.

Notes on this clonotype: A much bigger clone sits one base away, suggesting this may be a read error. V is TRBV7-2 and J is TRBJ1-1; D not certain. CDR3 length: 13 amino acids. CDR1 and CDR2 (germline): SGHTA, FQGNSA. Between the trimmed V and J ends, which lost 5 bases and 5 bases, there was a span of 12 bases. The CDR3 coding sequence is TGTGCCAGCAGCGTGATAGGGAGGACTGAAGCTTTCTTT. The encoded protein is CASSVIGRTEAFF.

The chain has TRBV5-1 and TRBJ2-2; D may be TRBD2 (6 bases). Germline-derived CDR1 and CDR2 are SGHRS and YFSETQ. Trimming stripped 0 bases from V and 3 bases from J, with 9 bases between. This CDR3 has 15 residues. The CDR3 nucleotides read TGCGCCAGCAGCTTGGTTAGCGGCTACACCGGGGAGCTGTTTTTT. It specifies CASSLVSGYTGELFF. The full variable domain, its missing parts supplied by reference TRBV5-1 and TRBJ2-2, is KAGVTQTPRYLIKTRGQQVTLSCSPISGHRSVSWYQQTPGQGLQFLFEYFSETQRNKGNFPGRFSGRQFSNSRSEMNVSTLELGDSALYLCASSLVSGYTGELFFGEGSRLTVL.

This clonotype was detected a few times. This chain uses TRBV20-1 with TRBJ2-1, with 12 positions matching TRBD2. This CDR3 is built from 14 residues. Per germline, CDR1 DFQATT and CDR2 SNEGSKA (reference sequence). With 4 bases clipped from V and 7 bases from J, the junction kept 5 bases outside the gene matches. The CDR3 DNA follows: TGCAGTGCTACTAGCGGGAGGGCCGGGAATGAGCAGTTCTTC. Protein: CSATSGRAGNEQFF.

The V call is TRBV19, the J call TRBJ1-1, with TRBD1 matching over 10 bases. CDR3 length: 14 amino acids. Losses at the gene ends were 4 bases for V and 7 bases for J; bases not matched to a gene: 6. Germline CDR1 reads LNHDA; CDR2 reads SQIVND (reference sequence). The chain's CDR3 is CASSKPDRGYEAFF. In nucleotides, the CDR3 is TGTGCCAGTAGTAAGCCGGACAGGGGGTATGAAGCTTTCTTT.

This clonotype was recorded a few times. The CDR3 loop reads CASSLGSYTGELFF. CDR3 coding DNA: TGCGCCAGCAGCTTGGGTTCTTACACCGGGGAGCTGTTTTTT. The rearrangement links TRBV5-1 to TRBJ2-2; D is unresolved. Germline V lookup: CDR1 SGHRS, CDR2 YFSETQ. CDR3 size: 14 residues. V lost 0 bases, J lost 3 bases, and 6 bases lay in between.

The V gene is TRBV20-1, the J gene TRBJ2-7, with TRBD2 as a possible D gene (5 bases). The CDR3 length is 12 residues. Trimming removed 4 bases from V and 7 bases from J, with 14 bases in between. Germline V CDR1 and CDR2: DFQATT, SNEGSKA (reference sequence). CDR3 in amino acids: CSAKKGGGEQYF. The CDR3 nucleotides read TGCAGTGCTAAAAAGGGCGGCGGGGAGCAGTACTTC.

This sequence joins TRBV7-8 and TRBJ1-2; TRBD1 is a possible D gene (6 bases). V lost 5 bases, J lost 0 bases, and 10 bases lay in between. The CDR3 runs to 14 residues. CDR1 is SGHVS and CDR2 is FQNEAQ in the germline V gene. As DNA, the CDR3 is TGTGCCAGCAGCATTGGACAGCCTAACTATGGCTACACCTTC. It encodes CASSIGQPNYGYTF.

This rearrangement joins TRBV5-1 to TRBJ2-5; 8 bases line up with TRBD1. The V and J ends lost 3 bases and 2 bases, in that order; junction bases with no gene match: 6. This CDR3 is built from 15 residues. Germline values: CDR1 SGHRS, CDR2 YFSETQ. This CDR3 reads CASSSRGTGQETQYF. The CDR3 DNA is TGCGCCAGCAGCTCGCGAGGGACAGGTCAAGAGACCCAGTACTTC.

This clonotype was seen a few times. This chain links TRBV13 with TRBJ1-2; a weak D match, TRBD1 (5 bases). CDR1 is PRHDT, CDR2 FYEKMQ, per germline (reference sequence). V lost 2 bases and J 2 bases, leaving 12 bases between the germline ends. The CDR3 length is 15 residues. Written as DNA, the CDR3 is TGTGCCAGCAGCTTAAAACAGACAGCAAACTATGGCTACACCTTC. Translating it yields CASSLKQTANYGYTF.

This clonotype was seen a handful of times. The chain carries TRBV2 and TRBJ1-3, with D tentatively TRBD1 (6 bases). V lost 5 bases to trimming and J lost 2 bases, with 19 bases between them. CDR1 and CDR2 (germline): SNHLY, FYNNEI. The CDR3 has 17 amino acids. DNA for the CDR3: TGTGCCAGCAGTTATGGTGGGGGGCTTACAGCTGGAAACACCATATATTTT. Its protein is CASSYGGGLTAGNTIYF.

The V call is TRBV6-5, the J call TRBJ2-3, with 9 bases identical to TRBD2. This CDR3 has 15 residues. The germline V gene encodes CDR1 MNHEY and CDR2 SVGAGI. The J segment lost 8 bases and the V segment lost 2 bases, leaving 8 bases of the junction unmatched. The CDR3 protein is CASSYRLAGMGTQYF. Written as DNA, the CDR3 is TGTGCCAGCAGTTACCGGCTAGCGGGAATGGGTACGCAGTATTTT.

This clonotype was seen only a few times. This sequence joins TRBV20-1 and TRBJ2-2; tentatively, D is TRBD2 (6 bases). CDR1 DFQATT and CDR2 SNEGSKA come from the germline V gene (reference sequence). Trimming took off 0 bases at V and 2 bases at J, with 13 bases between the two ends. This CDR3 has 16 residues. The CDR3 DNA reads TGCAGTGCTAGAGATCGTAGGAGGGGAAACACCGGGGAGCTGTTTTTT. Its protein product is CSARDRRRGNTGELFF.

The CDR3 DNA is TGTGCCAGCAGCCCCCTGGGCGGCTACAATGAGCAGTTCTTC. It translates to CASSPLGGYNEQFF. V is TRBV6-1 and J is TRBJ2-1; D unresolved. This CDR3 contains 14 residues. Germline V gene sequence: CDR1 MNHNS, CDR2 SASEGT. The V gene lost 6 bases and the J gene lost 3 bases, with 12 bases spanning the gap.

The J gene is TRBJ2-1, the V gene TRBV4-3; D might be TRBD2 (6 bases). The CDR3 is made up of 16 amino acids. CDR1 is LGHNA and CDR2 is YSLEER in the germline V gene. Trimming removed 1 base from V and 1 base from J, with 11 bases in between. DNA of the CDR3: TGCGCCAGCAGCCAAGTGGAGGGATCTTCCTACAATGAGCAGTTCTTC. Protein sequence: CASSQVEGSSYNEQFF.